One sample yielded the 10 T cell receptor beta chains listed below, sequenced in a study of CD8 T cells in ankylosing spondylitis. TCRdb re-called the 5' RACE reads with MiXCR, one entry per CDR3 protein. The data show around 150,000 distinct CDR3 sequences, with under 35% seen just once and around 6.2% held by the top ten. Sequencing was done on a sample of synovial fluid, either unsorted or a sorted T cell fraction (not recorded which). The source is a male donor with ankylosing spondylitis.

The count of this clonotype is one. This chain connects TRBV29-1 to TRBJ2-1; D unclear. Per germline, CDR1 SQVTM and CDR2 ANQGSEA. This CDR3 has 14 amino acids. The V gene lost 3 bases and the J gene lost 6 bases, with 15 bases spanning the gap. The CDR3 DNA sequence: TGCAGCGTTGATGGGATTAGCAAAGGCAATGAGCAGTTCTTC. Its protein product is CSVDGISKGNEQFF.

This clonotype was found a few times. DNA of the CDR3: TGCAGCGTGGGGTCGGGGATCTACGAGCAGTACTTC. Amino acid sequence: CSVGSGIYEQYF. The V gene is TRBV29-1, the J gene TRBJ2-7; D is perhaps TRBD2 (5 bases). This CDR3 contains 12 residues. V was shortened by 6 bases and J by 3 bases, with 12 bases between the two germline ends. Per germline, CDR1 SQVTM and CDR2 ANQGSEA.

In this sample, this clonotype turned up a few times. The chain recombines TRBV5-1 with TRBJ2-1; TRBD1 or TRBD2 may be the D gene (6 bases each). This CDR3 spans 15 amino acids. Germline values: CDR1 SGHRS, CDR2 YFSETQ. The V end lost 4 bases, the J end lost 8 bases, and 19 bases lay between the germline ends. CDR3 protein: CASSMTIGGPHEQFF. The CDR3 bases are TGCGCCAGCAGCATGACTATTGGGGGGCCACATGAGCAGTTCTTC.

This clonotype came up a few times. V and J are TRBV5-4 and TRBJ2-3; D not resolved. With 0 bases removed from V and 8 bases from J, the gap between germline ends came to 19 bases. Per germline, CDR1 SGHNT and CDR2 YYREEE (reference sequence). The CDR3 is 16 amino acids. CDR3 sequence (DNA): TGTGCCAGCAGCTTGGACGGCGGATCCGCGCTCGGTACGCAGTATTTT. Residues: CASSLDGGSALGTQYF. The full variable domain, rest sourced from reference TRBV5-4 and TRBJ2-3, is ETGVTQSPTHLIKTRGQQVTLRCSSQSGHNTVSWYQQALGQGPQFIFQYYREEENGRGNFPPRFSGLQFPNYSSELNVNALELDDSALYLCASSLDGGSALGTQYFGPGTRLTVL.

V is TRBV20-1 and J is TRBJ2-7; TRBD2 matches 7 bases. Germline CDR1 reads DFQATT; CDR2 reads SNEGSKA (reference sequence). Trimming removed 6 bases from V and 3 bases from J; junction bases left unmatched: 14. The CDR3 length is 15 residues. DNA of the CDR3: TGCAGTGCAGCATCCTTAGCGGGTGTTTTCTACGAGCAGTACTTC. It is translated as CSAASLAGVFYEQYF.

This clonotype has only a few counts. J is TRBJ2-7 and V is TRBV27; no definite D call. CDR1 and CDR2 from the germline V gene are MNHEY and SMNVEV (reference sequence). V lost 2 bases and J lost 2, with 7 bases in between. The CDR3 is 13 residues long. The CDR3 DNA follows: TGTGCCAGCAGTTTAGGACGGACCTACGAGCAGTACTTC. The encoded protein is CASSLGRTYEQYF.

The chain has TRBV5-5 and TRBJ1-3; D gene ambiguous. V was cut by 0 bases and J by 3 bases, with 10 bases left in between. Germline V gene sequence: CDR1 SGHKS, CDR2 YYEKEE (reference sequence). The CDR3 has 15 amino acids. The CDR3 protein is CASSLDGKHGNTIYF. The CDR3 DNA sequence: TGTGCCAGCAGCTTGGACGGTAAACATGGAAACACCATATATTTT.

The CDR3 reads CATRTGTYEQYF. The CDR3 bases are TGTGCCACCCGGACAGGCACCTACGAGCAGTACTTC. V is TRBV6-5 and J is TRBJ2-7; 7 bases map to TRBD1. The ends lost 10 bases at V and 2 bases at J; junction bases unmatched: 5. Germline CDR1 reads MNHEY; CDR2 reads SVGAGI. CDR3 length: 12 amino acids.

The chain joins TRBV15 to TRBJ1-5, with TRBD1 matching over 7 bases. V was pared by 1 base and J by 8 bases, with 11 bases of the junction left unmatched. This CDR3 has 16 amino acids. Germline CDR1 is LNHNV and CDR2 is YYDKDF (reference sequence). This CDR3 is CATSRGPDRAGKPQHF. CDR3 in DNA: TGTGCCACCAGCAGAGGACCCGACAGGGCAGGCAAGCCCCAGCATTTT. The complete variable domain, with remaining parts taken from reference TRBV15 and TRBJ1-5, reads DAMVIQNPRYQVTQFGKPVTLSCSQTLNHNVMYWYQQKSSQAPKLLFHYYDKDFNNEADTPDNFQSRRPNTSFCFLDIRSPGLGDTAMYLCATSRGPDRAGKPQHFGDGTRLSIL.

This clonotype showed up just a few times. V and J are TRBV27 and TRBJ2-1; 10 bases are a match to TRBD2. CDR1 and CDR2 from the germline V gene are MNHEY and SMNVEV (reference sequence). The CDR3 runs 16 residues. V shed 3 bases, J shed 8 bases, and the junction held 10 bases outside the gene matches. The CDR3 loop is CASSFNDLAGADEQFF. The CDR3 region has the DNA TGTGCCAGCAGTTTTAACGACCTAGCGGGAGCGGATGAGCAGTTCTTC.